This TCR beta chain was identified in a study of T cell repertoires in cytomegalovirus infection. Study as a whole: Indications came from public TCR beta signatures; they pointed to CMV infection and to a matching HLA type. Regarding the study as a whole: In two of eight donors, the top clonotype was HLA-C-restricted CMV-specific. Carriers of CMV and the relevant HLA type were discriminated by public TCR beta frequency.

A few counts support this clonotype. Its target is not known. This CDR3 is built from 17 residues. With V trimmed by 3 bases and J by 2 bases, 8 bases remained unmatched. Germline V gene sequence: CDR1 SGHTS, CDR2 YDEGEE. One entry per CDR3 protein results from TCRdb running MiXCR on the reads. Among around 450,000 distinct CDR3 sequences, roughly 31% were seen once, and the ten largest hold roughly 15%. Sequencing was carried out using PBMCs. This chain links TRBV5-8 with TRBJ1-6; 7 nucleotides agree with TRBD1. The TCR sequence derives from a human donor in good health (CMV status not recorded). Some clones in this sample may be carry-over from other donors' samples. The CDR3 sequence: CASSSSTTGTYNSPLHF. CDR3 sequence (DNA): TGTGCCAGCAGCTCTAGCACGACAGGGACCTATAATTCACCCCTCCACTTT.